Presented here are 3 T cell receptor beta chains from one specimen sequenced in a study of cytotoxic CD8 clonotypes in ibrutinib-treated CLL. The repertoire was sequenced with immunoSEQ multiplex PCR; TCRdb's copy has only in-frame clones and lacks some. The table lists approximately 330,000 clones, roughly 85% of them singletons, with over 5.5% in the top ten. The specimen was PBMCs, collected before ibrutinib treatment. Every receptor here comes from a human donor with chronic lymphocytic leukemia.

This chain joins TRBV9 and TRBJ2-3; maybe TRBD2 (5 bases). Germline lookup yields CDR1 SGDLS and CDR2 YYNGEE. This CDR3 spans 14 amino acids. V was pared by 4 bases and J by 0 bases, with 9 bases between. CDR3 in amino acids: CASSSGPSTDTQYF. As DNA, the CDR3 is TGTGCCAGCAGCAGCGGACCCAGCACAGATACGCAGTATTTT.

This chain uses TRBV7-7 with TRBJ2-7, with 7 positions matching TRBD2. The CDR3 extends over 17 amino acids. CDR1 is SSHAT and CDR2 is FNYEAQ in the germline V gene (reference sequence). The chain's CDR3 is CARRVSSSGPIVYEQYF. For the CDR3, the DNA is TGTGCTAGGCGCGTTTCCTCTAGCGGTCCAATTGTTTACGAGCAGTACTTC. Based on the CDR3 plus reference TRBV7-7 and TRBJ2-7, the full variable domain is GAGVSQSPRYKVTKRGQDVTLRCDPISSHATLYWYQQALGQGPEFLTYFNYEAQPDKSGLPSDRFSAERPEGSISTLTIQRTEQRDSAMYRCARRVSSSGPIVYEQYFGPGTRLTVT.

In its sample, this clone was seen a few times. This chain joins TRBV5-4 and TRBJ2-5; D uncertain. CDR1 and CDR2 (germline): SGHNT, YYREEE (reference sequence). V lost 4 bases and J lost 2, with 9 bases in between. The length of the CDR3 is 13 residues. The CDR3 is CASSPQIQETQYF. The CDR3 DNA reads TGTGCCAGCAGCCCCCAGATACAAGAGACCCAGTACTTC. The entire variable domain, with the rest obtained from reference TRBV5-4 and TRBJ2-5, is as follows: ETGVTQSPTHLIKTRGQQVTLRCSSQSGHNTVSWYQQALGQGPQFIFQYYREEENGRGNFPPRFSGLQFPNYSSELNVNALELDDSALYLCASSPQIQETQYFGPGTRLLVL.